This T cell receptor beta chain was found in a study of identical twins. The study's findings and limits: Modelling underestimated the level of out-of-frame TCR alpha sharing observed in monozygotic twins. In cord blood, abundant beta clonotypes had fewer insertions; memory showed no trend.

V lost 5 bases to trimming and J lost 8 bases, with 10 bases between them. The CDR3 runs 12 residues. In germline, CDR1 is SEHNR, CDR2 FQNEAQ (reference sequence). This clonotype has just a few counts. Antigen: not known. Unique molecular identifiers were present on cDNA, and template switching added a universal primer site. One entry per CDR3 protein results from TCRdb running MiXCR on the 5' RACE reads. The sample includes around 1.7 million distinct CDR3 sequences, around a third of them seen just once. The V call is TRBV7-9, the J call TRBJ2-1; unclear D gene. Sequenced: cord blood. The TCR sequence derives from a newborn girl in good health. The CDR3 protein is CASSPYVDEQFF. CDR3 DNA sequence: TGTGCCAGCAGCCCATATGTGGATGAGCAGTTCTTC.